The next 32 T cell receptor beta chains were all read from a single sample in a study of OX40 agonist ivuxolimab in advanced cancers. The repertoire was sequenced with immunoSEQ multiplex PCR; TCRdb's copy has only in-frame clones and lacks some. The repertoire holds 50,000 or so clones, with about 89% as singletons. The sequencing used CD4+ or CD8+ T cells sorted from blood, collected in a trial of the OX40 agonist ivuxolimab. These receptors were obtained from an adult with an advanced solid tumor such as melanoma, head and neck, liver or kidney cancer.

The chain recombines TRBV15 with TRBJ2-2, with D possibly TRBD2 on 6 matching bases. Trimming removed 4 bases at V and 6 bases at J, with 15 bases between. The CDR3 is 15 residues long. Germline V gene data show CDR1 as LNHNV and CDR2 as YYDKDF (reference sequence). Here the CDR3 reads CATSTNSGGAGELFF. CDR3 coding DNA: TGTGCCACCAGCACGAACAGCGGCGGGGCCGGGGAGCTGTTTTTT. The variable domain in full, with the rest retrieved from reference TRBV15 and TRBJ2-2, is DAMVIQNPRYQVTQFGKPVTLSCSQTLNHNVMYWYQQKSSQAPKLLFHYYDKDFNNEADTPDNFQSRRPNTSFCFLDIRSPGLGDTAMYLCATSTNSGGAGELFFGEGSRLTVL.

The rearrangement links TRBV5-5 to TRBJ1-1, with TRBD1 matching 7 bases. Germline assignment: CDR1 SGHKS and CDR2 YYEKEE (reference sequence). The CDR3 runs 13 residues. The V gene end was trimmed by 1 base and the J gene end by 7 bases; junction bases not matched to a gene: 4. CDR3 nucleotides: TGTGCCAGCAGCTTGCCTGGACAGGTTGAAGCTTTCTTT. Its protein product is CASSLPGQVEAFF.

This clone was observed a handful of times. This chain links TRBV11-2 with TRBJ2-3; D tentatively reads TRBD1 or TRBD2 (5 bases each). Germline V lookup: CDR1 SGHAT, CDR2 FQNNGV. The CDR3 has 16 residues. V shed 3 bases and J shed 0 bases, with 13 bases lying between them. CDR3 sequence reads: CASSLTGTFSTDTQYF. The CDR3 coding sequence is TGTGCCAGCAGCTTGACTGGGACCTTTAGCACAGATACGCAGTATTTT.

This clone has more than one count but fewer than ten. The gene calls are TRBV7-9 and TRBJ2-5; TRBD2 matches 9 bases. V was pared by 10 bases and J by 5 bases, with 8 bases of the junction left unmatched. Germline V gene lookup returns CDR1 SEHNR and CDR2 FQNEAQ (reference sequence). This CDR3 has 13 amino acids. CDR3 loop: CATRGGNGETQYF. CDR3 sequence (DNA): TGTGCCACGCGGGGGGGAAATGGGGAGACCCAGTACTTC. The complete variable domain, with remaining parts taken from reference TRBV7-9 and TRBJ2-5, reads DTGVSQNPRHKITKRGQNVTFRCDPISEHNRLYWYRQTLGQGPEFLTYFQNEAQLEKSRLLSDRFSAERPKGSFSTLEIQRTEQGDSAMYLCATRGGNGETQYFGPGTRLLVL.

The rearrangement uses TRBV9 and TRBJ1-6; no definite D call. Trimming took 0 bases from V and 4 from J, leaving 5 bases between them. The length of the CDR3 is 14 residues. Germline assignment: CDR1 SGDLS and CDR2 YYNGEE. CDR3 amino acids: CASSVVVYNSPLHF. CDR3 coding DNA: TGTGCCAGCAGCGTAGTTGTGTATAATTCACCCCTCCACTTT.

The V gene is TRBV4-1, the J gene TRBJ1-5, with no clear D. The V gene's germline CDR1 is MGHRA and CDR2 YSYEKL. The V end lost 4 bases, the J end lost 0 bases, and 7 bases lay between the germline ends. The CDR3 is 14 residues long. The CDR3 coding sequence is TGCGCCAGCAGCCCTACACGTAGCAATCAGCCCCAGCATTTT. This gives the protein CASSPTRSNQPQHF.

The chain uses TRBV7-2 and TRBJ2-1, with no clear D. The CDR3 has 13 amino acids. Trimming cost V 3 bases and J 7 bases, with 10 bases left between them. Germline CDR1 SGHTA, CDR2 FQGNSA. The CDR3 DNA follows: TGTGCCAGCAGCTTGGTAGATTGGAATGAGCAGTTCTTC. This encodes CASSLVDWNEQFF.

CDR3 amino acids: CSPKEGSGGPNTGELFF. The CDR3 DNA follows: TGCAGCCCCAAGGAGGGTAGCGGGGGACCGAACACCGGGGAGCTGTTTTTT. This chain connects TRBV29-1 to TRBJ2-2; TRBD2 agrees at 9 bases. Germline V gene lookup returns CDR1 SQVTM and CDR2 ANQGSEA. V lost 8 bases to trimming and J lost 0 bases; unmatched junction nucleotides: 13. The CDR3 is 17 amino acids.

The count of this clone is one. The V call is TRBV7-9, the J call TRBJ2-1; D not certain. CDR3 length equals 11 residues. The V gene's germline CDR1 is SEHNR and CDR2 FQNEAQ (reference sequence). The V end was cut by 1 base, the J end by 9 bases, with 4 bases between. In DNA, the CDR3 is TGTGCCAGCAGCTTAGGGGGTGAGCAGTTCTTC. Its translation is CASSLGGEQFF.

This clone has just a few counts. The chain uses TRBV2 and TRBJ2-3; D unclear. The germline V and J ends were trimmed by 2 bases and 6 bases, with 15 bases remaining between them. This CDR3 region has 15 residues. CDR1 is SNHLY, CDR2 FYNNEI, per germline. The CDR3 DNA is TGTGCCAGCAGTGAAACGTCTAACCTAATGGATACGCAGTATTTT. Its translation is CASSETSNLMDTQYF.

V usage is TRBV5-6 and J usage is TRBJ2-3; no clear D. The germline V and J ends were trimmed by 1 base and 4 bases, with 10 bases remaining between them. This CDR3 region has 14 residues. In germline, CDR1 is SGHDT, CDR2 YYEEEE. The CDR3 reads CASSLWNLPDTQYF. CDR3 DNA sequence: TGTGCCAGCAGCTTGTGGAATCTCCCAGATACGCAGTATTTT.

This chain joins TRBV27 and TRBJ2-3; no clear D gene. The CDR3 covers 15 residues. Trimming left V 1 base short and J 6 bases short, with 14 bases between. Germline values: CDR1 MNHEY, CDR2 SMNVEV (reference sequence). CDR3 DNA sequence: TGTGCCAGCAGTTTATACGGGCGCGGATGGGATACGCAGTATTTT. Protein sequence: CASSLYGRGWDTQYF.

This clone has a single count. J is TRBJ2-5 and V is TRBV4-1, with D maybe TRBD1 (7 bases). TRBJ2-7 explains the end of the DNA better; the J call may be wrong. The CDR3 length is 16 residues. Germline CDR1 and CDR2: MGHRA and YSYEKL. The CDR3 nucleotides are TGCGCCAGCAGCCAAGCATGGAGGGACAGATACTACGAGCAGTACTTC. Its protein product is CASSQAWRDRYYEQYF.

This clone appeared a single time. This chain joins TRBV4-2 and TRBJ1-5; D remains unclear. Germline assignment: CDR1 LGHNA and CDR2 YNFKEQ. This CDR3 spans 15 amino acids. Trimming pared 0 bases from V and 0 bases from J, leaving 6 bases between. This chain's CDR3 is CASSQDTGSNQPQHF. The CDR3 nucleotides read TGTGCCAGCAGCCAAGATACGGGTAGCAATCAGCCCCAGCATTTT.

This clone was seen only once. The V call is TRBV5-4, the J call TRBJ2-1, with D perhaps being TRBD1 or TRBD2 (6 bases each). Trimming cost V 7 bases and J 2 bases, with 10 bases left between them. In germline, CDR1 is SGHNT, CDR2 YYREEE (reference sequence). The CDR3 length is 13 residues. CDR3 region: CASRGLTYNEQFF. The CDR3 coding sequence is TGTGCCAGCCGGGGGCTGACCTACAATGAGCAGTTCTTC.

The J gene is TRBJ2-7, the V gene TRBV11-3; the match to TRBD1 covers 8 bases. This CDR3 is built from 14 residues. Germline assignment: CDR1 SGHNT and CDR2 YENEEA. V trimming: 5 bases; J trimming: 5 bases; junction bases outside the gene matches: 8. The CDR3 nucleotides read TGTGCCAGCAGCACCCCCGGACAGGGCCACGAGCAGTACTTC. Encoded protein: CASSTPGQGHEQYF.

The chain is built from TRBV27 and TRBJ1-2; the match to TRBD1 covers 8 bases. CDR3 length: 15 residues. V shed 8 bases, J shed 4 bases, and the junction held 12 bases outside the gene matches. CDR1 is MNHEY, CDR2 SMNVEV, per germline (reference sequence). The CDR3 region has the DNA TGTGCCAGCGGGGTCTCACAGGGGGTTGTCTATGGCTACACCTTC. Protein: CASGVSQGVVYGYTF.

The chain has TRBV6-5 and TRBJ2-7; D may be TRBD1 or TRBD2 (6 bases each). The V and J ends lost 2 bases and 2 bases respectively, with 13 bases between them. The germline V gene has CDR1 MNHEY and CDR2 SVGAGI. CDR3 length: 15 amino acids. The CDR3 nucleotides read TGTGCCAGCAGTTACGGGGAGGACAGAGCCTACGAGCAGTACTTC. Its protein product is CASSYGEDRAYEQYF.

This clone was observed a handful of times. J is TRBJ2-7 and V is TRBV18; D gene ambiguous. This CDR3 is built from 12 residues. The ends were cut back, 8 bases at V and 0 bases at J, with 8 bases in the middle. Germline lookup yields CDR1 KGHSH and CDR2 LQKENI. For the CDR3, the DNA is TGTGCCAGCGCTACCTTCTCCTACGAGCAGTACTTC. This gives the protein CASATFSYEQYF.

The chain combines TRBV27 with TRBJ2-2; D gene uncertain. This CDR3 is 13 amino acids long. Trimming cost V 3 bases and J 4 bases, with 6 bases left between them. Germline lookup yields CDR1 MNHEY and CDR2 SMNVEV (reference sequence). The CDR3 is CASSFSLTGELFF. The CDR3 DNA is TGTGCCAGCAGTTTTTCCCTCACCGGGGAGCTGTTTTTT.

V gene TRBV6-5 combines with J gene TRBJ2-5, with TRBD1 as a possible D gene (5 bases). CDR3 length: 13 amino acids. The germline V and J ends were trimmed by 2 bases and 5 bases, with 9 bases remaining between them. Germline V gene lookup returns CDR1 MNHEY and CDR2 SVGAGI. CDR3 sequence (DNA): TGTGCCAGCAGTTACGGGGCACAGGAGACCCAGTACTTC. Amino acid sequence: CASSYGAQETQYF.

About this clone itself: An end of the junction does not agree with germline; a read error may underlie this. The CDR3 region is CASSISGGNYGYTF. In DNA, the CDR3 is TGTGCCAGCAGTATATCGGGGGGTAACTATGGCTACACCTTC. The V and J genes are TRBV27 and TRBJ1-2; D may be TRBD1 (5 bases). CDR1 and CDR2 (germline): MNHEY, SMNVEV (reference sequence). The CDR3 consists of 14 residues.

The V and J genes are TRBV4-1 and TRBJ2-7; TRBD1 might be the D (5 bases). The CDR3 consists of 14 residues. The germline V gene has CDR1 MGHRA and CDR2 YSYEKL. V was cut by 1 base and J by 2 bases, with 9 bases left in between. The CDR3 region is CASSQVPRAYEQYF. CDR3 sequence (DNA): TGCGCCAGCAGCCAAGTTCCCAGGGCCTACGAGCAGTACTTC.

J is TRBJ2-3 and V is TRBV2, with TRBD2 identical over 7 bases. The CDR3 extends over 15 amino acids. V gave up 7 bases and J gave up 1 base; unmatched junction bases: 8. Germline V gene data show CDR1 as SNHLY and CDR2 as FYNNEI. In nucleotides, the CDR3 is TGTGCCAGCACCCCCTTGGCGGGGGGCACAGATACGCAGTATTTT. Translation: CASTPLAGGTDTQYF.

The chain couples TRBV7-9 to TRBJ2-7; D possibly corresponds to TRBD2 (5 bases). The V and J ends lost 4 bases and 4 bases respectively, with 17 bases between them. The germline CDR1 and CDR2 sequences are SEHNR and FQNEAQ (reference sequence). The CDR3 has 15 residues. The CDR3: CASSSVAGGPYEQYF. The DNA of the CDR3 is TGTGCCAGCAGCTCCGTCGCGGGCGGACCATACGAGCAGTACTTC.

The chain carries TRBV4-2 and TRBJ2-2; 7 nucleotides align to TRBD1. Germline values: CDR1 LGHNA, CDR2 YNFKEQ. The CDR3 length is 12 residues. Trimming at V came to 4 bases and at J to 8 bases, leaving 1 base not matched to a gene. The CDR3 sequence is CASSLGQGELFF. CDR3 coding DNA: TGTGCCAGCAGCCTGGGACAGGGGGAGCTGTTTTTT.

This clone was counted a few times. The rearrangement links TRBV27 to TRBJ2-1; no firm D call. The V end was cut by 5 bases, the J end by 3 bases, with 2 bases between. Germline-derived CDR1 and CDR2 are MNHEY and SMNVEV (reference sequence). This CDR3 comprises 11 residues. In DNA form, the CDR3 reads TGTGCCAGCAGTGACTACAATGAGCAGTTCTTC. This sequence encodes CASSDYNEQFF.

DNA for the CDR3: TGTGCCAGCAGTTCTGACAGGAGAAACACTGAAGCTTTCTTT. It translates to CASSSDRRNTEAFF. The chain is built from TRBV5-6 and TRBJ1-1, with D perhaps TRBD1 (6 bases). Germline CDR1 is SGHDT and CDR2 is YYEEEE. The CDR3 runs 14 residues. Trimming removed 5 bases at V and 2 bases at J, with 13 bases between.

As DNA, the CDR3 is TGTGCCAGCAGTTACTCGATAGGCCCCAAAAGCGTGCAGTACTTC. Encoded protein: CASSYSIGPKSVQYF. The chain couples TRBV6-5 to TRBJ2-7, with unresolved D. CDR3 length: 15 amino acids. Germline V gives CDR1 MNHEY, CDR2 SVGAGI. Trimming removed 0 bases from V and 9 bases from J, with 18 bases in between.

The chain couples TRBV7-3 to TRBJ2-5, with TRBD2 as a possible D gene (5 bases). Near its end, the DNA agrees better with TRBJ2-7, so the J call may be wrong. The CDR3 is 14 amino acids. Germline loops: CDR1 SGHTA, CDR2 FQGTGA. DNA of the CDR3: TGTGCCAGCAGCTTATCGGGGTCCTCCTACGAGCAGTACTTC. It is translated as CASSLSGSSYEQYF.

The chain has TRBV7-9 and TRBJ1-1; no firm D call. The V gene lost 1 base and the J gene lost 8 bases, with 8 bases spanning the gap. The CDR3 runs 12 residues. From germline, CDR1 is SEHNR and CDR2 FQNEAQ (reference sequence). This CDR3 is CASSLERVEAFF. DNA of the CDR3: TGTGCCAGCAGCTTAGAAAGGGTGGAAGCTTTCTTT.

This clone was recorded once. V and J are TRBV9 and TRBJ2-2, with TRBD2 identical over 7 bases. Germline V CDR1 and CDR2: SGDLS, YYNGEE. The CDR3 runs to 18 residues. J was trimmed by 6 bases and V by 4 bases; bases with no gene match: 18. As DNA, the CDR3 is TGTGCCAGCAGCTCAGCCGCCGGACGCGGGAGCCGACCCGGGGAGCTGTTTTTT. Translated: CASSSAAGRGSRPGELFF.